This is a list of T cell receptor beta chains from one sample in a study of CD8+ T cells in alopecia areata. Method: immunoSEQ multiplex PCR; TCRdb's copy keeps in-frame clones and lacks some. The sample contains about 190,000 clones, about 65% of which appear only once. Here the sequenced sample was CD4+ T cells sorted from blood, taken around week 50, from a patient treated with tofacitinib. These TCRs come from a human donor with alopecia areata. The conserved cysteine and the conserved F or W are not part of the CDR3 here. A D gene is named only where the DNA matches it firmly.

v_call d_call cdr3_aa
TRBV29-1 . SVERRLQNTEAF
TRBV7-2 TRBD1 ASSLDRGQTYEQY
TRBV9 TRBD1 ASSMTGARPTDTQY
TRBV30 . AWSVPGGRGNQPQH
TRBV5-4 TRBD1 ASSHAATGGREKLF
TRBV5-6 TRBD1 ASSLYRGINSPLH
TRBV7-9 . ASSLAWGNNSPLH
TRBV19 . ASTDSNQPQH
TRBV5-1 . ASSFTGNTEAF
TRBV18 . ASSPLPSTDTQY
TRBV4-3 . ASSQDSGGWTEAF
TRBV7-2 . ASSPQLGEAYEQY
TRBV5-6 . ASSLDGTNGYT
TRBV7-2 . ASSPLLAQETQY
TRBV27 . ASSPKTNQPQH
TRBV2 TRBD2 ASGVAGGMDTQY
TRBV7-9 . ASSPRGSNEKLF
TRBV10-3 . AISVREGETQY
TRBV29-1 . SVNRVVADTQY
TRBV27 . ASRAGGAETQY
TRBV30 . AWSVQSGTEAF
TRBV2 . ASSVDSYEQY
TRBV4-3 . ASSQLTMNTEAF
TRBV7-2 . ASSFGGGSTDTQY
TRBV11-2 . ASSLESWGLGEQF
TRBV5-1 . ASSLRGVSTDTQY
TRBV30 . AWRTPGTENSPLH
TRBV2 . ATGGGAPASPEAF
TRBV2 TRBD1 ASVLGGTVEAF
TRBV27 TRBD1 ASSFRPGQDTDTQY
TRBV4-1 . ASSQDLRTITEAF
TRBV7-6 TRBD1 ASSLSYEDRVIAQY
TRBV2 TRBD2 ASGGGYEQY